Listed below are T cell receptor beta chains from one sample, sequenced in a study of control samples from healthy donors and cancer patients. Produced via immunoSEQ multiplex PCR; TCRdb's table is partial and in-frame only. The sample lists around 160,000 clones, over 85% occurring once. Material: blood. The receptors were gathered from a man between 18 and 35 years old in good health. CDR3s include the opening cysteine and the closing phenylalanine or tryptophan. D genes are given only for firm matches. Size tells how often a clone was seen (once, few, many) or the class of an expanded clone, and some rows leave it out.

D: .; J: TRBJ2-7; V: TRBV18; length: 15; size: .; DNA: TGTGCCAGCTCACTTACGCGCGACAGCTCCTACGAGCAGTACTTC; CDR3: CASSLTRDSSYEQYF
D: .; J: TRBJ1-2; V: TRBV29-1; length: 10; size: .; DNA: TGCAGCGTTGCGTCTGTTGGCTACACCTTC; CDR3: CSVASVGYTF
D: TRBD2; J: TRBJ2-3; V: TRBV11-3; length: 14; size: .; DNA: TGTGCCAGCAGCCCAGGACTAGCGACAGATACGCAGTATTTT; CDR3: CASSPGLATDTQYF
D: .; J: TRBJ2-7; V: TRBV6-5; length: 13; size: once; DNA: TGTGCCAGCAGTCGACAGGCCTACTACGAGCAGTACTTC; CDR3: CASSRQAYYEQYF
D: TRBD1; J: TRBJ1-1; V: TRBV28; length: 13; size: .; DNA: TGTGCCAGCAGTTTATACATTGACAGGGAGGCTTTCTTT; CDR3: CASSLYIDREAFF
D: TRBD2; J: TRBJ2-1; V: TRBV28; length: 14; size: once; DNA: TGTGCCAGCAGTTTCGGGACGGGGGGGAATGAGCAGTTCTTC; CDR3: CASSFGTGGNEQFF
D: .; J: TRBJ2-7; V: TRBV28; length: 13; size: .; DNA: TGTGCCAGCAGGTTATACGGGGGACACGAGCAGTACTTC; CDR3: CASRLYGGHEQYF
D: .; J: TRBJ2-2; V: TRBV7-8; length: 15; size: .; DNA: TGTGCCAGCAGCTTTTCAGTGTCGAACACCGGGGAGCTGTTTTTT; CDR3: CASSFSVSNTGELFF
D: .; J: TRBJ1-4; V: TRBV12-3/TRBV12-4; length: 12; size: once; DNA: TGTGCCAGCAGACCCTCAGGAGAAAAACTGTTTTTT; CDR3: CASRPSGEKLFF
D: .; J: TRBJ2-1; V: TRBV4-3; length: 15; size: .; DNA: TGCGCCAGCAGCCAAGGAACGGGTTCTTCCAATGAGCAGTTCTTC; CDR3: CASSQGTGSSNEQFF
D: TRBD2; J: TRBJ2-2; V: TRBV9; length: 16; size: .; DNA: TGTGCCAGCAGCGTAGTAAGTAGCGGGATGACCGGGGAGCTGTTTTTT; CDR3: CASSVVSSGMTGELFF
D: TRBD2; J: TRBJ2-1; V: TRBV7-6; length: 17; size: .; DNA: TGTGCCAGCAGCTTAGGCGTTAGCGGGAGATGGAACAATGAGCAGTTCTTC; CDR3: CASSLGVSGRWNNEQFF
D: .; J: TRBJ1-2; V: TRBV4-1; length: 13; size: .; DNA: TGCGCCAGCAGCCAAGTCAGTATAAATGGCTACACCTTC; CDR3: CASSQVSINGYTF
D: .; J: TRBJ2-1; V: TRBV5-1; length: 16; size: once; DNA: TGCGCCAGCAGCTTGCGGGGGACACGCTCCTACAATGAGCAGTTCTTC; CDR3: CASSLRGTRSYNEQFF
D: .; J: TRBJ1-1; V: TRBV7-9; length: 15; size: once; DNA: TGTGCCAGCAGCTTCAGGACAGTTTCTGACACTGAAGCTTTCTTT; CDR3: CASSFRTVSDTEAFF
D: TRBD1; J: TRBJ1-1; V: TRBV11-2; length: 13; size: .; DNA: TGTGCCAGCAGCCCTAGGGGGCGGACTGAAGCTTTCTTT; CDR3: CASSPRGRTEAFF
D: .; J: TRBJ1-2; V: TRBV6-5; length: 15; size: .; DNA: TGTGCCAGCAGCCTTACCGGTAACCTGAGGGATGGCTACACCTTC; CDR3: CASSLTGNLRDGYTF
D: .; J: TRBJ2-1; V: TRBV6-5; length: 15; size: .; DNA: TGTGCCAGCAGTTTGGAGGGGAGCTCCTACAATGAGCAGTTCTTC; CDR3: CASSLEGSSYNEQFF
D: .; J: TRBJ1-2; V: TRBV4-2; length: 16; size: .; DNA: TGTGCCAGCAGCCAAGAATCGGCAGGGCAAGACTATGGCTACACCTTC; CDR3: CASSQESAGQDYGYTF
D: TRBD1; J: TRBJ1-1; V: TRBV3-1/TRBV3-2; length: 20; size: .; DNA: TGTGCCAGCAGCCAAGTCCGGAGTGCCCTCAGGGGGTTTTTGAACACTGAAGCTTTCTTT; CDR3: CASSQVRSALRGFLNTEAFF
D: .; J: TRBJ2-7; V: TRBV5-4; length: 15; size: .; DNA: TGTGCCAGCAGTAGGTCCCTATCCGGCTCTGCCGAGCAGTACTTC; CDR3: CASSRSLSGSAEQYF
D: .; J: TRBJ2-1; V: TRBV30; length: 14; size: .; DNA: TGTGCCTGGAGGGGGGCAGGGTCCTACAATGAGCAGTTCTTC; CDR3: CAWRGAGSYNEQFF
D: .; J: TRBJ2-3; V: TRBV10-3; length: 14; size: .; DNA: TGTGCCATCAGTGTATTAGGGACGAGAGATACGCAGTATTTT; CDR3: CAISVLGTRDTQYF
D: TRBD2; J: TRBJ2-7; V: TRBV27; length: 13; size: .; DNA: TGTGCCAGTGGACTAGCGGGATCCTACGAGCAGTACTTC; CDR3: CASGLAGSYEQYF
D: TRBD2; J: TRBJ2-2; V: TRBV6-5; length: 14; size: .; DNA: TGTGCCAGCAGTTACCCGGGAGGAACCGGGGAGCTGTTTTTT; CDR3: CASSYPGGTGELFF
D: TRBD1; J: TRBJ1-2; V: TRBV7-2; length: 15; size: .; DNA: TGTGCCAGCAGCTTAGACGCAGGGGGCGGTTATGGCTACACCTTC; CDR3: CASSLDAGGGYGYTF
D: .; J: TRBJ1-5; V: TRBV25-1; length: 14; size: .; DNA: TGTGCCAGCAGTGGGTACCAATCAAGTCAGCCCCAGCATTTT; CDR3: CASSGYQSSQPQHF
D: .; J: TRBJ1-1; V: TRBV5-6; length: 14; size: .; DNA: TGTGCCAGCAGCCAGCCCGGGGGCGGCACTGAAGCTTTCTTT; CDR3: CASSQPGGGTEAFF
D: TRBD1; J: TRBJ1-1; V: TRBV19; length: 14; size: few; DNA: TGTGCCAGTAGTCCAGGACAGGGGAACACTGAAGCTTTCTTT; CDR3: CASSPGQGNTEAFF
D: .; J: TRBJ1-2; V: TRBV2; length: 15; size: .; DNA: TGTGCCAGCAGCCCAAATGAGGGAACAGGGCAAGGCTACACCTTC; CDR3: CASSPNEGTGQGYTF
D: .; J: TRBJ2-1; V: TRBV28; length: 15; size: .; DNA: TGTGCCAGCAGTTTATCCAGGAGCTCCTACAATGAGCAGTTCTTC; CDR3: CASSLSRSSYNEQFF
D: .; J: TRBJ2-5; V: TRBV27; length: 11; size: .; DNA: TGTGCCAGCAGAACCCAAGAGACCCAGTACTTC; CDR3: CASRTQETQYF
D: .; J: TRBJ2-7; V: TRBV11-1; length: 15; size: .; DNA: TGTGCCAGCAGCCAAGGGGTGGGGCTCTCCTACGAGCAGTACTTC; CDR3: CASSQGVGLSYEQYF
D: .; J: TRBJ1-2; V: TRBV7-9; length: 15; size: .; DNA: TGTGCCAGCAGCTTAACTTCTGGCCCTAACTATGGCTACACCTTC; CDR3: CASSLTSGPNYGYTF
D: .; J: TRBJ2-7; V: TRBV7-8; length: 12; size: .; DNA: TGTGCCAGCAGCCGTCGGTCGAACGAGCAGTACTTC; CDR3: CASSRRSNEQYF
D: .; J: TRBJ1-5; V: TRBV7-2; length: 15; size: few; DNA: TGTGCCAGCAGCCCAGCCCCCCAAGGCAATCAGCCCCAGCATTTT; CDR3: CASSPAPQGNQPQHF
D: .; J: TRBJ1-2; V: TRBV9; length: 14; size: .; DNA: TGTGCCAGCAGCGTAAACCCAGGGAGCTATGGCTACACCTTC; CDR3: CASSVNPGSYGYTF
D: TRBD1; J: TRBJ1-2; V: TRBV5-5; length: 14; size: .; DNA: TGTGCCAGCACCGATCCAGGACAGGGCCCTGGCTACACCTTC; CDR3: CASTDPGQGPGYTF
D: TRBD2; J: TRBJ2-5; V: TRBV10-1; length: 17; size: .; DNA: TGCGCCAGCAGTGAAGGCCCCGAGTCGGGGGGCCAAGAGACCCAGTACTTC; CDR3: CASSEGPESGGQETQYF
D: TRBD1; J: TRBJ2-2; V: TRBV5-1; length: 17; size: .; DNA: TGCGCCAGCAGCCGAAATGGACAGGGGGCGGACACCGGGGAGCTGTTTTTT; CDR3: CASSRNGQGADTGELFF
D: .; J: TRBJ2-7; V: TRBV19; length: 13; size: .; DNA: TGTGCCAGTAGTATTCAGGGCCGGGGCGAGCAGTACTTC; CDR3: CASSIQGRGEQYF
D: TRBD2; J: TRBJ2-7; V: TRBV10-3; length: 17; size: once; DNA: TGTGCCATCAGTGGGGCGACTAGCGGGAGGAACTCCTACGAGCAGTACTTC; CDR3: CAISGATSGRNSYEQYF
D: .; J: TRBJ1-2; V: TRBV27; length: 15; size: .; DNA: TGTGCCAGCAGTTTATACCCCTCCCCGGGCTATGGCTACACCTTC; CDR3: CASSLYPSPGYGYTF
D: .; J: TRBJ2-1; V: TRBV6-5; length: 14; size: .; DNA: TGTGCCAGCAGTTACTCGTCAGGAGGGGGTGAGCAGTTCTTC; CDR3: CASSYSSGGGEQFF
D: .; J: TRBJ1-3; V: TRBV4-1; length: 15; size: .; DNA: TGCGCCAGCAGCCAAGGAACGGCAGCAGGGAACACCATATATTTT; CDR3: CASSQGTAAGNTIYF
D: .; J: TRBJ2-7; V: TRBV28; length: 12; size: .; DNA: TGTGCCAGCCAACCGAAGGGGAACGAGCAGTACTTC; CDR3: CASQPKGNEQYF
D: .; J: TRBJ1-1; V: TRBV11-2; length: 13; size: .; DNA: TGTGCCAGCAGCTTAGGCGGATGGACAGAAGCTTTCTTT; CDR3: CASSLGGWTEAFF
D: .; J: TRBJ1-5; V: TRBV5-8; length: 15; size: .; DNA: TGTGCCAGCAGCTCAGGGGTTTTTGGCAATCAGCCCCAGCATTTT; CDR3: CASSSGVFGNQPQHF
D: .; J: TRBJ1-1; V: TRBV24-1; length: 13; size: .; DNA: TGTGCCACCAGTGATTTAGCAGACACTGAAGCTTTCTTT; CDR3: CATSDLADTEAFF
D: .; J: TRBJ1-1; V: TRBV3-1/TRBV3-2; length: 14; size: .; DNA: TGTGCCAGCAGCCTAAGTCCCCCGGCTTATGAAGCTTTCTTT; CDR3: CASSLSPPAYEAFF
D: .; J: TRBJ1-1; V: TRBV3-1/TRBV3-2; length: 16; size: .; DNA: TGTGCCAGCAGCCGGCGAGGGCCGGGGGCGAGTTCAGAAGCTTTCTTT; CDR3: CASSRRGPGASSEAFF
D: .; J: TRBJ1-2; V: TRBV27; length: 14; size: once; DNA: TGTGCCAGCAGTTTAGGGAGTAATAACTATGGCTACACCTTC; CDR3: CASSLGSNNYGYTF
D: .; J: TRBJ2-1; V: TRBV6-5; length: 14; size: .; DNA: TGTGCCAGCAGGACTAGTATCGGTGGCAATGAGCAGTTCTTC; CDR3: CASRTSIGGNEQFF
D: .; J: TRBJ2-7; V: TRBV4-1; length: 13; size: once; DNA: TGCGCCAGCAGCCAAGATATGAGATACGAGCAGTACTTC; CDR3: CASSQDMRYEQYF
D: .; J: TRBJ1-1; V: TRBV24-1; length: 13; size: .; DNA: TGTGCCACCAGTTACGGACTGAACACTGAAGCTTTCTTT; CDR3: CATSYGLNTEAFF
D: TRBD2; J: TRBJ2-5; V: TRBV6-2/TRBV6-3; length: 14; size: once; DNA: TGTGCCAGCAGTTACCTAGCGGCCCAAGAGACCCAGTACTTC; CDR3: CASSYLAAQETQYF
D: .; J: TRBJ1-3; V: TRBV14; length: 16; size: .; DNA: TGTGCCAGCAGCCATGAGGCCAGGGGCTCTGGAAACACCATATATTTT; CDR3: CASSHEARGSGNTIYF
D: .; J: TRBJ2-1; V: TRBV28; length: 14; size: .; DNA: TGTGCCAGTTCGACCCGGGACCAGTCCTATGAGCAGTTCTTC; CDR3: CASSTRDQSYEQFF
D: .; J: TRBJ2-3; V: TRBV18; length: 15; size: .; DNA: TGTGCCAGCTCGGACCTTGGCGGGGGCACAGATACGCAGTATTTT; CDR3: CASSDLGGGTDTQYF
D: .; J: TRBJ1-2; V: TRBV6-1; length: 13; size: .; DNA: TGTGCCAGCGGCAGAGAAGGGGGTTATGGCTACACCTTC; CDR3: CASGREGGYGYTF